These 19 T cell receptor beta chains originate from one sample sequenced in a study of blood T cells in healthy people across ages. A J-beta primer mix and a sample-barcoded 5' primer were used in a second PCR of about 7 to 12 cycles. Each CDR3 protein is one row after TCRdb ran MiXCR on the 5' RACE reads. The sample records 700,000 to 900,000 distinct CDR3 sequences, roughly 25% being singletons. The same data also went into a second study, on T cells of mothers and their children.

The material sequenced was blood. Receptors were obtained from a boy between 10 and 17 years old in good health.

The CDR3 loop reads CASSSRLAGAQNEQFF. The CDR3 DNA reads as TGTGCCAGCAGCTCACGACTAGCGGGGGCCCAAAATGAGCAGTTCTTC. The chain has TRBV7-7 and TRBJ2-1; 12 positions agree with TRBD2. This CDR3 has 16 residues. Germline V gene sequence: CDR1 SSHAT, CDR2 FNYEAQ (reference sequence). V shed 4 bases and J 7 bases; nucleotides not matched to a gene: 8. Full variable domain (remainder filled in from reference TRBV7-7 and TRBJ2-1): GAGVSQSPRYKVTKRGQDVTLRCDPISSHATLYWYQQALGQGPEFLTYFNYEAQPDKSGLPSDRFSAERPEGSISTLTIQRTEQRDSAMYRCASSSRLAGAQNEQFFGPGTRLTVL.

This chain joins TRBV20-1 and TRBJ2-7, with D possibly matching TRBD2 (6 bases). Germline V gene sequence: CDR1 DFQATT, CDR2 SNEGSKA (reference sequence). The V gene lost 4 bases and the J gene lost 2 bases, with 15 bases spanning the gap. The CDR3 is 14 amino acids. The CDR3 protein is CSAKGLAPTYEQYF. DNA of the CDR3: TGCAGTGCTAAGGGACTTGCACCGACCTACGAGCAGTACTTC.

Concerning this clonotype: The junction departs from the called germline gene at one end, perhaps through a read error. This chain joins TRBV6-2 or TRBV6-3 and TRBJ2-7, with 10 positions matching TRBD1. The germline V gene has CDR1 MNHEY and CDR2 SVGEGT. This CDR3 is built from 13 residues. This chain's CDR3 is CASSTGTGAEQHF. The CDR3 region has the DNA TGTGCCAGCAGCACCGGGACAGGGGCCGAGCAGCACTTC.

This clonotype was found a few times. At one of its ends the junction is not consistent with the germline gene, which may arise from a read error. The gene calls are TRBV3-1 and TRBJ2-7, with TRBD2 identical over 8 bases. The CDR3 consists of 13 residues. Germline assignment: CDR1 LGHDT and CDR2 YNNKEL (reference sequence). CDR3 loop: CASSQVRGGEEYF. The CDR3 region has the DNA TGTGCCAGCAGCCAAGTTCGGGGGGGCGAGGAGTACTTC.

The gene calls are TRBV7-4 and TRBJ2-7; TRBD1 is a possible D gene (6 bases). V was trimmed by 5 bases and J by 1 base, leaving 21 bases between them. This CDR3 has 17 residues. CDR1 and CDR2 (germline): SGHVT, SQSDAQ. CDR3 DNA: TGTGCCAGCAGCCCCTGGGTGAACTCGGACAGATCCTACGAGCAGTACTTC. Encoded protein: CASSPWVNSDRSYEQYF.

This clonotype was counted many times. The chain employs TRBV12-3 or TRBV12-4 and TRBJ2-5, with D possibly called TRBD1 or TRBD2 (6 bases each). Trimming took 6 bases from V and 3 from J, leaving 14 bases between them. CDR3 size: 14 residues. CDR3 sequence reads: CASSPGGPKETQYF. The CDR3 DNA is TGTGCCAGCAGCCCTGGGGGGCCTAAAGAGACCCAGTACTTC.

J is TRBJ2-5 and V is TRBV7-9, with TRBD2 matching over 12 bases. The CDR3 is 15 residues long. The V and J ends lost 4 bases and 7 bases, in that order; junction bases with no gene match: 7. CDR1 is SEHNR, CDR2 FQNEAQ, per germline (reference sequence). The chain's CDR3 is CASSYPGLAGGTQYF. CDR3 bases: TGTGCCAGCAGCTATCCGGGACTAGCGGGCGGGACCCAGTACTTC.

The chain joins TRBV15 to TRBJ1-1; a possible D gene is TRBD1 (6 bases). V lost 4 bases and J 5 bases, leaving 29 bases between the germline ends. Per germline, CDR1 LNHNV and CDR2 YYDKDF (reference sequence). The CDR3 is 19 amino acids. The CDR3 bases are TGTGCCACCAGCACCCTCTGGCTTGTCGGGTTCCAAAGGGGGACTGAAGCTTTCTTT. Encoded protein: CATSTLWLVGFQRGTEAFF.

This clonotype has just a few counts. The chain is built from TRBV3-1 and TRBJ1-1; D remains ambiguous. Germline lookup yields CDR1 LGHDT and CDR2 YNNKEL (reference sequence). V was shortened by 4 bases and J by 8 bases, with 11 bases between the two germline ends. The CDR3 has 12 amino acids. The CDR3 sequence is CASSRNTVEAFF. Written as DNA, the CDR3 is TGTGCCAGCAGCCGCAATACGGTGGAAGCTTTCTTT. The variable domain in full, with the rest retrieved from reference TRBV3-1 and TRBJ1-1, is DTAVSQTPKYLVTQMGNDKSIKCEQNLGHDTMYWYKQDSKKFLKIMFSYNNKELIINETVPNRFSPKSPDKAHLNLHINSLELGDSAVYFCASSRNTVEAFFGQGTRLTVV.

This clonotype has only a few counts. The chain combines TRBV15 with TRBJ2-5; 7 bases are a match to TRBD2. TRBJ2-1 explains the end of the DNA better; the J call may be wrong. CDR3 length: 15 residues. Germline values: CDR1 LNHNV, CDR2 YYDKDF (reference sequence). This chain's CDR3 is CATSLTGGTNNEQFF. The CDR3 bases are TGTGCCACCAGCCTAACCGGGGGGACCAACAATGAGCAGTTCTTC.

The V gene is TRBV6-1, the J gene TRBJ1-4; no clear D. The length of the CDR3 is 14 residues. The V gene lost 4 bases and the J gene lost 3 bases, with 9 bases spanning the gap. The V gene's germline CDR1 is MNHNS and CDR2 SASEGT. In DNA, the CDR3 is TGTGCCAGCAGTGGGGTTTGGGCTAATGAAAAACTGTTTTTT. It translates to CASSGVWANEKLFF.

The CDR3 reads CASSQDLGDVSFF. Written as DNA, the CDR3 is TGCGCCAGCAGCCAAGATCTCGGGGATGTCTCTTTCTTT. The gene calls are TRBV4-3 and TRBJ1-1; D is ambiguous. The V end was cut by 0 bases, the J end by 12 bases, with 14 bases between. The CDR3 has 13 residues. Germline CDR1 is LGHNA and CDR2 is YSLEER.

The chain recombines TRBV12-3 or TRBV12-4 with TRBJ2-5; a possible D gene is TRBD2 (5 bases). Trimming removed 3 bases at V and 0 bases at J, with 17 bases between. This CDR3 comprises 17 residues. The CDR3 coding sequence is TGTGCCAGCAGTTTTCGGCTCCGGAGAGGGTACCAAGAGACCCAGTACTTC. Protein: CASSFRLRRGYQETQYF.

The chain recombines TRBV21-1 with TRBJ2-5; the table's D gene call, TRBD1, was not cross checked with the DNA. TRBV21-1 is recorded as a pseudogene. This CDR3 comprises 15 residues. CDR3 region: CASSKEARGQETQYF. In nucleotides, the CDR3 is TGTGCCAGCAGCAAAGAGGCCAGGGGGCAGGAGACCCAGTACTTC.

The J gene is TRBJ2-7, the V gene TRBV20-1; TRBD2 agrees at 8 bases. CDR1 is DFQATT, CDR2 SNEGSKA, per germline (reference sequence). V lost 5 bases and J lost 0; bases outside the gene matches: 3. This CDR3 spans 13 amino acids. The CDR3: CSAPGTSSYEQYF. In DNA form, the CDR3 reads TGCAGTGCTCCCGGGACTAGCTCCTACGAGCAGTACTTC.

The chain joins TRBV20-1 to TRBJ2-7; tentatively, D is TRBD2 (6 bases). CDR1 DFQATT and CDR2 SNEGSKA come from the germline V gene (reference sequence). V was pared by 2 bases and J by 4 bases, with 21 bases between. CDR3 length: 16 residues. This chain's CDR3 is CSARKPGATRNYEQYF. The CDR3 DNA sequence: TGCAGTGCTAGAAAACCGGGAGCTACACGGAATTACGAGCAGTACTTC.

This clonotype has only a few counts. V usage is TRBV28 and J usage is TRBJ2-7; the D gene is possibly TRBD2 (5 bases). The CDR3 is 14 residues long. The V and J ends lost 3 bases and 0 bases respectively, with 9 bases between them. CDR1 is MDHEN and CDR2 is SYDVKM in the germline V gene. The CDR3 region is CASSFDTSSYEQYF. Here the CDR3 DNA reads TGTGCCAGCAGTTTCGACACTAGCTCCTACGAGCAGTACTTC.

The sample holds a few counts of this clonotype. V gene TRBV12-3 or TRBV12-4 combines with J gene TRBJ2-5; a weak D match, TRBD1 (6 bases). The J call is doubtful: the DNA matches TRBJ2-1 better. This CDR3 has 16 residues. The CDR3 is CASSFPQGTLFNEQFF. As DNA, the CDR3 is TGTGCCAGCAGTTTCCCCCAGGGGACATTGTTCAATGAGCAGTTCTTC.

The chain is built from TRBV7-9 and TRBJ1-6; 7 bases align to TRBD1. The CDR3 contains 15 residues. Germline V gene data show CDR1 as SEHNR and CDR2 as FQNEAQ (reference sequence). V trimming: 0 bases; J trimming: 12 bases; junction bases outside the gene matches: 8. CDR3 DNA: TGTGCCAGCAGCTTAGCGCTGGACAGGATGGAACCCCTCCACTTT. It is translated as CASSLALDRMEPLHF.